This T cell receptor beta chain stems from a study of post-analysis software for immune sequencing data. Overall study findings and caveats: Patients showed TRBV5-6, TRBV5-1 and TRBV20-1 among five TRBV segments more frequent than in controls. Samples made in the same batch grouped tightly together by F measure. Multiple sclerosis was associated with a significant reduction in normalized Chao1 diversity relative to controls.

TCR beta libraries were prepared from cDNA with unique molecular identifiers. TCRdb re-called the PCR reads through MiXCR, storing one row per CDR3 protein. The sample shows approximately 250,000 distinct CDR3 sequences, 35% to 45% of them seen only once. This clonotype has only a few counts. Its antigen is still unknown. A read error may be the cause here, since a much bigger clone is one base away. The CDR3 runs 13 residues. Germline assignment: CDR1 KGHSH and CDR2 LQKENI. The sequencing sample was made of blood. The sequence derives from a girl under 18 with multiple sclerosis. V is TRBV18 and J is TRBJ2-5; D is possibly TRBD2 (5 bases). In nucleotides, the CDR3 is TGTGCCAGCTCACCACGGGGAGAAGAGGCCCAGTACTTC. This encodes CASSPRGEEAQYF.